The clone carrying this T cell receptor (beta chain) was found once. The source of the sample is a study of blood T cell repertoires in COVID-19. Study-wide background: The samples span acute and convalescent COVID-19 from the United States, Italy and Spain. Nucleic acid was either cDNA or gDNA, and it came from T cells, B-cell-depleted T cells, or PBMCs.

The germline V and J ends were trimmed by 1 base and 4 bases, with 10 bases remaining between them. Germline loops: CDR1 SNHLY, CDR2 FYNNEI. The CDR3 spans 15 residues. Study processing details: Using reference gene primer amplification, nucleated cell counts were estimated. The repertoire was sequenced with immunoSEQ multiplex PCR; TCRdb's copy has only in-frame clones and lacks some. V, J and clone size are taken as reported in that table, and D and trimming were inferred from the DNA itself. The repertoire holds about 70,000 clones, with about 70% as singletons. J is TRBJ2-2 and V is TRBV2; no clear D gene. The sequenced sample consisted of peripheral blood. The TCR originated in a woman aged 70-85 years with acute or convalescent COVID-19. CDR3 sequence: CASSEVAALTGELFF. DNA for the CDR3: TGTGCCAGCAGTGAAGTGGCCGCCCTCACCGGGGAGCTGTTTTTT.